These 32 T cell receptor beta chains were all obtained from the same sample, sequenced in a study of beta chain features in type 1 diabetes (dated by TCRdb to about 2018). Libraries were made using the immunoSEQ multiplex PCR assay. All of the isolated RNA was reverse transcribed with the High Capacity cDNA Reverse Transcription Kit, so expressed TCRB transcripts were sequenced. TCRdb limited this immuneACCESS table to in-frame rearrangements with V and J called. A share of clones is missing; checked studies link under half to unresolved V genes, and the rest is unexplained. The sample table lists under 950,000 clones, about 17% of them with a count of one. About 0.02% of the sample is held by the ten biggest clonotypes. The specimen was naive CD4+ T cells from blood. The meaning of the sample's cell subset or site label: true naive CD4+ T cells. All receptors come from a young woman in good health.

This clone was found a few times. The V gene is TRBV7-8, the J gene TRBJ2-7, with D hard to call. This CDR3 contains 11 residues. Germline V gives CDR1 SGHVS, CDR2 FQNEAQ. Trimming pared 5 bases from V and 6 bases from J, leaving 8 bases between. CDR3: CASSEFGEQYF. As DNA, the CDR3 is TGTGCCAGCAGCGAGTTTGGCGAGCAGTACTTC.

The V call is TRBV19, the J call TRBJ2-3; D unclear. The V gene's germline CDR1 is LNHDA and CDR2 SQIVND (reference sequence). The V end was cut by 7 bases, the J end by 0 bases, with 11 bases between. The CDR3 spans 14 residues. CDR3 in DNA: TGTGCCAGTACCCAAGCGCCGAGCACAGATACGCAGTATTTT. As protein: CASTQAPSTDTQYF. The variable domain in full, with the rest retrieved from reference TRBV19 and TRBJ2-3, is DGGITQSPKYLFRKEGQNVTLSCEQNLNHDAMYWYRQDPGQGLRLIYYSQIVNDFQKGDIAEGYSVSREKKESFPLTVTSAQKNPTAFYLCASTQAPSTDTQYFGPGTRLTVL.

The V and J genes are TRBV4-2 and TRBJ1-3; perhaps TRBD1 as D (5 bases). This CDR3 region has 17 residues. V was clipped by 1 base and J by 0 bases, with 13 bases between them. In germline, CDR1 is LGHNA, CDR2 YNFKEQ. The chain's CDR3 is CASSQAGQGNSGNTIYF. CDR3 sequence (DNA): TGTGCCAGCAGCCAAGCTGGGCAGGGTAACTCTGGAAACACCATATATTTT.

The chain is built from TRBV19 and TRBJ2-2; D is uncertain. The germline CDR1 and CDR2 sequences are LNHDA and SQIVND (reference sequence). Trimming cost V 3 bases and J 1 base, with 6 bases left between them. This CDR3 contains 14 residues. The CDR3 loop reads CASSIWLNTGELFF. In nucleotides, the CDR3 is TGTGCCAGTAGTATTTGGCTGAACACCGGGGAGCTGTTTTTT. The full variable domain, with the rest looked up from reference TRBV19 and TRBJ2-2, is DGGITQSPKYLFRKEGQNVTLSCEQNLNHDAMYWYRQDPGQGLRLIYYSQIVNDFQKGDIAEGYSVSREKKESFPLTVTSAQKNPTAFYLCASSIWLNTGELFFGEGSRLTVL.

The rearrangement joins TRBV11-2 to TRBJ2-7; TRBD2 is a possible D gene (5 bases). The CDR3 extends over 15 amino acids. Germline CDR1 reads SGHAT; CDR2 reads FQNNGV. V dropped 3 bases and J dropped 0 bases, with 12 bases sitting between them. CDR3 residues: CASSLSGIGSYEQYF. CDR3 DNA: TGTGCCAGCAGCTTGTCGGGAATCGGCTCCTACGAGCAGTACTTC.

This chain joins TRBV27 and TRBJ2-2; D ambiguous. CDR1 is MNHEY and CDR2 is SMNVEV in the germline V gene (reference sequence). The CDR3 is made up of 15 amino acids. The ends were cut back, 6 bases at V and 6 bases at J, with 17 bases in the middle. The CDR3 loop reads CASRRNPELAGELFF. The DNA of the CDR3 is TGTGCCAGCAGAAGAAACCCAGAGCTCGCCGGGGAGCTGTTTTTT.

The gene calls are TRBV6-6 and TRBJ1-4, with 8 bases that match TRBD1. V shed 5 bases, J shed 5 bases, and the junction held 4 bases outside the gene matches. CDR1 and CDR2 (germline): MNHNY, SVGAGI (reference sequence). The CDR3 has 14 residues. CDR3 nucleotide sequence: TGTGCCAGCAGTACCGGGACAGGAAATGAAAAACTGTTTTTT. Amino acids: CASSTGTGNEKLFF.

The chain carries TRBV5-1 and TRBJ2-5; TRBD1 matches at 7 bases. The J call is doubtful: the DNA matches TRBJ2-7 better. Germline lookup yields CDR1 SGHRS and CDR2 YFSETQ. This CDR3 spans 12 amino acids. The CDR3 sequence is CASRFGQDEQYF. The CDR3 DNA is TGCGCCAGCAGATTCGGACAGGACGAGCAGTACTTC.

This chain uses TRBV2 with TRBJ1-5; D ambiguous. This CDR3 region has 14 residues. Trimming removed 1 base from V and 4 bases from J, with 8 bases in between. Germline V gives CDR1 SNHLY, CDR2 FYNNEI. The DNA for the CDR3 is TGTGCCAGCAGTGAAGAAGTGGGGAATCAGCCCCAGCATTTT. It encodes CASSEEVGNQPQHF.

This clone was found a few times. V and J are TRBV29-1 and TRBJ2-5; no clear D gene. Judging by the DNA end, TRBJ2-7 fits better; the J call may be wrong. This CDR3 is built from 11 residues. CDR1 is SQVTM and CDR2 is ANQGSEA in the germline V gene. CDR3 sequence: CSVAAGSEQYF. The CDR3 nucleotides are TGCAGCGTTGCAGCAGGTAGCGAGCAGTACTTC.

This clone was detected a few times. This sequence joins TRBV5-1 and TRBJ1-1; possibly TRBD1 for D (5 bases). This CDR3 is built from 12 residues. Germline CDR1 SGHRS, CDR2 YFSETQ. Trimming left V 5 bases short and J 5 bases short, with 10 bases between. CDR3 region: CASSSKGTEAFF. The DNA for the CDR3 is TGCGCCAGCAGTTCGAAGGGGACTGAAGCTTTCTTT.

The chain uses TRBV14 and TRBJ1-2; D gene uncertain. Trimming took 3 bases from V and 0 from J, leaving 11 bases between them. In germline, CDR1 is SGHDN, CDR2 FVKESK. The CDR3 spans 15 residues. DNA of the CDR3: TGTGCCAGCAGCCAGACTCAGATAGCTAACTATGGCTACACCTTC. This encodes CASSQTQIANYGYTF.

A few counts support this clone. The CDR3 reads CASSLRTVNQPQHF. In DNA, the CDR3 is TGTGCCAGCAGCTTAAGGACAGTTAATCAGCCCCAGCATTTT. The chain links TRBV7-2 to TRBJ1-5, with D perhaps TRBD1 (6 bases). Trimming removed 2 bases at V and 4 bases at J, with 9 bases between. Germline V lookup: CDR1 SGHTA, CDR2 FQGNSA. The CDR3 is 14 residues long.

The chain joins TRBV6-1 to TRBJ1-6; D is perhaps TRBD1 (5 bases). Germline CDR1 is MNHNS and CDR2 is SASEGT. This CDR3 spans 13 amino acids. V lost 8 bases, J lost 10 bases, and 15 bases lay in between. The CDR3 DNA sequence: TGTGCCAGCTTCGAGGGCCGGGGGTCACCCCTCCACTTT. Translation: CASFEGRGSPLHF.

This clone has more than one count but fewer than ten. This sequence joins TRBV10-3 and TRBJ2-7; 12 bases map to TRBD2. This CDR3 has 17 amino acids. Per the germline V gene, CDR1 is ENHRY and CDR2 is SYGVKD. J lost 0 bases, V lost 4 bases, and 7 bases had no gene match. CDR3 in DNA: TGTGCCATCAGTGCAGTTTCGGGACTAGCGGGCTCCTACGAGCAGTACTTC. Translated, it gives CAISAVSGLAGSYEQYF.

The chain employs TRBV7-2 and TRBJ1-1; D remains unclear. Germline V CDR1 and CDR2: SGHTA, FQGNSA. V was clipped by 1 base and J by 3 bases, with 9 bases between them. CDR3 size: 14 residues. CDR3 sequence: CASSLVARDTEAFF. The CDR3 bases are TGTGCCAGCAGCTTAGTCGCCCGGGACACTGAAGCTTTCTTT.

Here the CDR3 DNA reads TGTGCCAGCAGTTTCTCCTGGAGCGGAGCTTTCTTT. It encodes CASSFSWSGAFF. This chain connects TRBV28 to TRBJ1-1; D is ambiguous. Trimming left V 3 bases short and J 10 bases short, with 12 bases between. Germline V gene lookup returns CDR1 MDHEN and CDR2 SYDVKM. The CDR3 spans 12 residues.

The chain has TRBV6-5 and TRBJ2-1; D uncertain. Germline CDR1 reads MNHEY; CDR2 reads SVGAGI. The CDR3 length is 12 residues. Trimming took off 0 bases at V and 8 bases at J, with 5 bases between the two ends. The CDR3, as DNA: TGTGCCAGCAGTTACTCCTGGGATGAGCAGTTCTTC. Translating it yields CASSYSWDEQFF.

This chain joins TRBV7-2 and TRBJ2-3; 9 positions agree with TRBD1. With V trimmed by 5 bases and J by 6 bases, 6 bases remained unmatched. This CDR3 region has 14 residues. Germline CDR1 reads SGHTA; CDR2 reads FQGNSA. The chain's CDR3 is CASSQQGAIDTQYF. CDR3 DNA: TGTGCCAGCAGCCAACAGGGGGCTATCGATACGCAGTATTTT.

The CDR3 is CASSQWGQGEQYF. CDR3 nucleotides: TGCGCCAGCAGCCAATGGGGACAGGGCGAGCAGTACTTC. The chain is built from TRBV4-3 and TRBJ2-7, with 9 nucleotides matching TRBD1. With 2 bases clipped from V and 6 bases from J, the junction kept 2 bases outside the gene matches. The CDR3 has 13 residues. Germline values: CDR1 LGHNA, CDR2 YSLEER.

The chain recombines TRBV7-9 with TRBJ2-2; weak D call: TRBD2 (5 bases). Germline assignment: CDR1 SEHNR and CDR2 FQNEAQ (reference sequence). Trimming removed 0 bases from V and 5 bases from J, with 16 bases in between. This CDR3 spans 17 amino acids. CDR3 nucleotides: TGTGCCAGCAGCTTAGCTCTAGCTACCAAGAGAACCGGGGAGCTGTTTTTT. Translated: CASSLALATKRTGELFF.

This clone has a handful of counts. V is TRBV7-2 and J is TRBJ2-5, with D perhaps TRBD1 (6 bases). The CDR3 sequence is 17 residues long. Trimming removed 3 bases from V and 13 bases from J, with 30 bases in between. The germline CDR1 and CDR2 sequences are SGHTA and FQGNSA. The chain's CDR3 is CASSFRLQGTLILPSYF. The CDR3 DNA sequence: TGTGCCAGCAGCTTTAGACTTCAGGGGACACTCATATTACCCTCGTACTTC.

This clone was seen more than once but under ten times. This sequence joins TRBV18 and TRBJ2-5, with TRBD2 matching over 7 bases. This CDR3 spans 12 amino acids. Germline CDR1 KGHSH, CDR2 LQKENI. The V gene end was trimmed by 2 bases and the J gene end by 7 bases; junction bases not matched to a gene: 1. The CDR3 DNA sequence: TGTGCCAGCTCACCAGGGGAGGGGACCCAGTACTTC. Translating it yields CASSPGEGTQYF.

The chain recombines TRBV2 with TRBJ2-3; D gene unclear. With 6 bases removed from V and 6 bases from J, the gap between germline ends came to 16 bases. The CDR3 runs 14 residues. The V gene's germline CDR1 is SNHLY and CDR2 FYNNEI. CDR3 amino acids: CASRTRVLGDTQYF. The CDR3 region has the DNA TGTGCCAGCAGGACCCGGGTGCTCGGTGATACGCAGTATTTT.

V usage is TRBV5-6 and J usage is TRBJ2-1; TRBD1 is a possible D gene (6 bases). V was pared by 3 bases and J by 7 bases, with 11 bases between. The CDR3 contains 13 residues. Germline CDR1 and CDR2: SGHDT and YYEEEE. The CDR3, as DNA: TGTGCCAGCAGCTCTTGGGGGCTAAATGAGCAGTTCTTC. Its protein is CASSSWGLNEQFF. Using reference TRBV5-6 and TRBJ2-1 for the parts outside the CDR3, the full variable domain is DAGVTQSPTHLIKTRGQQVTLRCSPKSGHDTVSWYQQALGQGPQFIFQYYEEEERQRGNFPDRFSGHQFPNYSSELNVNALLLGDSALYLCASSSWGLNEQFFGPGTRLTVL.

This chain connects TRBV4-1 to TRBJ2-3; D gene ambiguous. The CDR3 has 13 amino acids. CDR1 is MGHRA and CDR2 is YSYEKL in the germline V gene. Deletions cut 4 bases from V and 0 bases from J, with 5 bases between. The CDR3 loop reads CASSPGSTDTQYF. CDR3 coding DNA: TGCGCCAGCAGCCCAGGAAGCACAGATACGCAGTATTTT.

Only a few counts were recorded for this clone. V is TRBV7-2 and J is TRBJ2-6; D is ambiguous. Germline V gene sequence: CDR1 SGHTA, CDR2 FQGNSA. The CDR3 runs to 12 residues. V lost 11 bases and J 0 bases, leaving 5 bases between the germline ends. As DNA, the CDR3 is TGTGCCGGAAGCTCTGGGGCCAACGTCCTGACTTTC. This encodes CAGSSGANVLTF. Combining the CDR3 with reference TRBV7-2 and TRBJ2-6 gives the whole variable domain GAGVSQSPSNKVTEKGKDVELRCDPISGHTALYWYRQSLGQGLEFLIYFQGNSAPDKSGLPSDRFSAERTGGSVSTLTIQRTQQEDSAVYLCAGSSGANVLTFGAGSRLTVL.

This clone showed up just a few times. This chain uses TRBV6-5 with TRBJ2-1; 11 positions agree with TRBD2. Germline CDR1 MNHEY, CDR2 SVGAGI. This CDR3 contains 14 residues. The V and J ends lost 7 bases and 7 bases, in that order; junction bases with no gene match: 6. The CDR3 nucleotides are TGTGCCAGCAAAACTAGCGGGGGATCTAATGAGCAGTTCTTC. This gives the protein CASKTSGGSNEQFF.

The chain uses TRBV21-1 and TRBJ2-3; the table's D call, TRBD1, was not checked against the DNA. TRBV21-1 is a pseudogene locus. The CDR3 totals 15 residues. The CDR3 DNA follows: TGTGCCAGCAGCTTCGATAGGGGGACCCCAGATACGCAGTATTTT. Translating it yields CASSFDRGTPDTQYF.

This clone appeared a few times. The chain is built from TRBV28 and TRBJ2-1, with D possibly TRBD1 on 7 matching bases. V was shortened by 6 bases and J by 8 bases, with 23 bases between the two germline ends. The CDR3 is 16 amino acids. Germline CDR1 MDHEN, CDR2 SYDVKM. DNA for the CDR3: TGTGCCAGCAGGTTCTCGACAGGGACTTCATCTCATGAGCAGTTCTTC. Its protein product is CASRFSTGTSSHEQFF.

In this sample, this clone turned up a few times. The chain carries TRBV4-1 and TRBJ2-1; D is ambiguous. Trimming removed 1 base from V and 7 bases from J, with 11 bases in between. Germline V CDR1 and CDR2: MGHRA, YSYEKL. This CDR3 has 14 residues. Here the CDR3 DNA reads TGCGCCAGCAGCCAAGGGAACCTGAGGAATGAGCAGTTCTTC. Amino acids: CASSQGNLRNEQFF.

CDR3: CASSRLGTSGVAYEQYF. The CDR3 nucleotides read TGTGCCAGCTCACGACTTGGGACTAGCGGAGTTGCCTACGAGCAGTACTTC. The V call is TRBV18, the J call TRBJ2-7, with TRBD2 identical over 11 bases. Germline-derived CDR1 and CDR2 are KGHSH and LQKENI. The V and J ends lost 4 bases and 2 bases, in that order; junction bases with no gene match: 10. The CDR3 length is 17 residues. Drawing the rest from reference TRBV18 and TRBJ2-7, the complete variable domain is NAGVMQNPRHLVRRRGQEARLRCSPMKGHSHVYWYRQLPEEGLKFMVYLQKENIIDESGMPKERFSAEFPKEGPSILRIQQVVRGDSAAYFCASSRLGTSGVAYEQYFGPGTRLTVT.